The rows below give T cell receptor beta chains drawn from one sample of a study of monozygotic twins with inflammatory bowel disease. From the 5' RACE reads, TCRdb lists one entry per CDR3 protein and no DNA. Listed are roughly 330,000 distinct CDR3 sequences; roughly 2% falls within the top ten. Sequencing was performed on blood. Receptors originate from a human donor with ulcerative colitis or Crohn's disease, or a healthy co-twin of an affected twin (not recorded which). Both conserved end residues are part of each CDR3. Fields, in order: J gene, V gene, CDR3 protein.

TRBJ2-1 TRBV20-1 CSARAYYNEQFF
TRBJ2-2 TRBV6-1 CASRETRTPTGELFF
TRBJ2-1 TRBV7-2 CASSRDREAYNEQFF
TRBJ1-2 TRBV4-1 CASSHTANYGYTF
TRBJ2-7 TRBV20-1 CSASAGRVPYEQYF
TRBJ2-3 TRBV6-2/TRBV6-3 CASSFTVGLAGSTDTQYF
TRBJ1-1 TRBV5-1 CASSSRTVNTEALF
TRBJ2-7 TRBV9 CASSVAVGGYEQYF
TRBJ1-2 TRBV18 CASSPTDPRGYTF
TRBJ2-5 TRBV12-3/TRBV12-4 CASSQQAGGPETQYF
TRBJ2-7 TRBV15 CATSRGQGSEQYF
TRBJ1-1 TRBV7-2 CASSLEPVNTEAFF
TRBJ2-5 TRBV28 CASRPAQRETQYF
TRBJ1-1 TRBV7-3 CASSLNRLNTEAFF
TRBJ1-1 TRBV2 CAAESQEVYPEAFF
TRBJ2-2 TRBV28 CASSRTTGHLNTGELFF
TRBJ2-3 TRBV4-3 CASSQDRTARDTQYF
TRBJ2-1 TRBV28 CASSVQGYPYNEQFF
TRBJ1-2 TRBV7-8 CASSLNDRSSYGYTF
TRBJ1-4 TRBV7-9 CASSPGGRENEKLFF
TRBJ2-4 TRBV6-1 CASSVDRLAKNIQYF
TRBJ2-7 TRBV6-1 CASSRLAGDPYEQYF
TRBJ2-3 TRBV5-4 CASWQGGLTGTDTQYF
TRBJ2-1 TRBV29-1 CSVEDLARRREQFF
TRBJ2-7 TRBV12-5 CASGLVGRLEPYEQYF
TRBJ1-3 TRBV6-5 CASSRQGRNTIYF
TRBJ2-3 TRBV29-1 CSVSLTSATNTDTQYF
TRBJ2-3 TRBV5-1 CASSLGIGITDTQYF
TRBJ1-6 TRBV19 CASQRQEINSPLHF
TRBJ2-1 TRBV4-2 CASSQQRNNEQFF
TRBJ1-4 TRBV27 CASSTSPPPDEKLFF
TRBJ2-2 TRBV20-1 CSARGGLAQNTGELFF
TRBJ2-5 TRBV20-1 CSASSGLAEETQYF
TRBJ1-1 TRBV29-1 CSVDGGSNTVAFF
TRBJ2-1 TRBV12-3/TRBV12-4 CASSLVGTVYNEQFF
TRBJ1-4 TRBV19 CASGDYGTINQKLFF
TRBJ2-7 TRBV27 CASSLLAGGNEQYF
TRBJ1-4 TRBV12-3/TRBV12-4 CASKVSGTEKLFF
TRBJ2-7 TRBV6-1 CASLTGLSSYEQYF
TRBJ1-5 TRBV28 CASSLTGGRGQPQHF
TRBJ2-4 TRBV28 CASSLHGTGKNIQYF
TRBJ1-2 TRBV5-1 CASSAGTAGTNYGYTF
TRBJ2-1 TRBV4-1 CASSQETASVNEQFF
TRBJ2-3 TRBV7-6 CASSSTSPYSTDTQYF
TRBJ1-2 TRBV7-9 CASSPSTGETLYGYTF
TRBJ2-1 TRBV19 CASSMGRDPAYNEQFF
TRBJ1-2 TRBV6-6 CASSYSKRTDGCTF
TRBJ1-4 TRBV5-1 CASSTGTGSEKLFF
TRBJ2-3 TRBV4-3 CASSHGGVGGDTQYF
TRBJ2-2 TRBV5-4 CASSSPSGTGELFF
TRBJ2-3 TRBV30 CAWSRPDTQYF